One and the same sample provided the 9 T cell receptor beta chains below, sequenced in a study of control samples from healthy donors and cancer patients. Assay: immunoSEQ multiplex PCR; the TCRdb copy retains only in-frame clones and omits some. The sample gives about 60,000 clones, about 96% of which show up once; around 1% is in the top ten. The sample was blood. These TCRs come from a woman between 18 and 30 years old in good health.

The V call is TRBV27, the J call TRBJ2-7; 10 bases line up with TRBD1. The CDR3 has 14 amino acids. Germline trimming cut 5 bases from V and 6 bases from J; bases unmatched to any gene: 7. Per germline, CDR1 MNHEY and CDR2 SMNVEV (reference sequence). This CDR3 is CASSLGTGVAEQYF. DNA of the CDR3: TGTGCCAGCAGTCTCGGGACAGGGGTTGCCGAGCAGTACTTC.

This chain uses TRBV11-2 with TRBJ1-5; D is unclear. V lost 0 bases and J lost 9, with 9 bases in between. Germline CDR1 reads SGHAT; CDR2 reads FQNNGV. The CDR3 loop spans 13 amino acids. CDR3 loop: CASSLEIRSPQHF. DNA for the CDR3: TGTGCCAGCAGCTTAGAGATCCGTTCGCCCCAGCATTTT.

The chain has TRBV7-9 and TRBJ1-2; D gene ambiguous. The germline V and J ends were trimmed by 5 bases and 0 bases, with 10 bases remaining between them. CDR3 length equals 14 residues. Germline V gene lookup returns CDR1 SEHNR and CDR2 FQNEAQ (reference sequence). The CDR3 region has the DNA TGTGCCAGCAGCCTTCAAGGCCCTAACTATGGCTACACCTTC. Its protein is CASSLQGPNYGYTF.

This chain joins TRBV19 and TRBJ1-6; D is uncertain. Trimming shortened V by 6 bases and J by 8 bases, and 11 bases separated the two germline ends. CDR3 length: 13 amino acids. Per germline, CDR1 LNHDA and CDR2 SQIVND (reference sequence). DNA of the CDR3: TGTGCCAGTAGGGGAAGGAGTGATTCACCCCTCCACTTT. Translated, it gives CASRGRSDSPLHF.

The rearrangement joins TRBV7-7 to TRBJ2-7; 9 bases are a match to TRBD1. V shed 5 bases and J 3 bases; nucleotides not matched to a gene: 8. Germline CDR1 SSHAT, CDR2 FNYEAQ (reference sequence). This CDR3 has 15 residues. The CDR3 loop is CASSPQTGGLYEQYF. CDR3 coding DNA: TGTGCCAGCAGCCCACAGACAGGGGGACTCTACGAGCAGTACTTC.

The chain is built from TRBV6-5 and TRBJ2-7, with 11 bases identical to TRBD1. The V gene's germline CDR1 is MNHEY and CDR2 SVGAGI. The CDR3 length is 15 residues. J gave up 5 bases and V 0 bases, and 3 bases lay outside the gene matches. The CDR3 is CASSYSGQGVDEQYF. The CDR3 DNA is TGTGCCAGCAGTTACTCGGGACAGGGGGTCGACGAGCAGTACTTC.

CDR3 sequence (DNA): TGCGCCAGCAGCTTGGGTACATACAATGAGCAGTTCTTC. Its translation is CASSLGTYNEQFF. The chain joins TRBV5-1 to TRBJ2-1, with D hard to call. Germline CDR1 SGHRS, CDR2 YFSETQ. The CDR3 covers 13 residues. With 0 bases removed from V and 4 bases from J, the gap between germline ends came to 5 bases.

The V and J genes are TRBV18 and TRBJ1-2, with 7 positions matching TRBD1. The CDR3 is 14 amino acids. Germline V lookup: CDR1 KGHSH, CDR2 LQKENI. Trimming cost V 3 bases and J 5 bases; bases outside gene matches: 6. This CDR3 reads CASSPPGTAYGYTF. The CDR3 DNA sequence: TGTGCCAGCTCACCCCCCGGGACAGCGTATGGCTACACCTTC. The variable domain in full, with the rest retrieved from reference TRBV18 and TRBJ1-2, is NAGVMQNPRHLVRRRGQEARLRCSPMKGHSHVYWYRQLPEEGLKFMVYLQKENIIDESGMPKERFSAEFPKEGPSILRIQQVVRGDSAAYFCASSPPGTAYGYTFGSGTRLTVV.

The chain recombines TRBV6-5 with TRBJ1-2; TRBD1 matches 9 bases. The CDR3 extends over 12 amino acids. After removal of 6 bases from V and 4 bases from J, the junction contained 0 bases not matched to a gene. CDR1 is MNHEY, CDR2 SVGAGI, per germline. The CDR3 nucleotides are TGTGCCAGCAGGACAGGGGGCTATGGCTACACCTTC. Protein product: CASRTGGYGYTF.